The entry below gives a single TCR beta chain sequence along with its context. What it binds is not known. V lost 4 bases to trimming and J lost 3 bases, with 26 bases between them. Germline CDR1 is SGHDT and CDR2 is YYEEEE. This CDR3 has 19 amino acids. All the people who gave samples were healthy bone marrow donors. This sample stems from a study of cytomegalovirus exposure and HLA in healthy donors. Study in general: Genetic ancestry analysis placed around four fifths of the 300 to 500 donors that were genotyped in the Caucasian-associated cluster. Study-wide results and limits: Analysis performed later showed TCR beta chains linked to HLA being more clonally expanded than equally common others.

PCR amplification relied on 60 Vbeta primers (plus 13 Jbeta primers). Generated by immunoSEQ multiplex PCR, the TCRdb table keeps only in-frame clones and is missing some. The profile shows 160,000 or so clones, around 83% of them singletons. The sequencing input was PBMCs. The chain uses TRBV5-6 and TRBJ1-5, with D maybe TRBD1 (5 bases). This TCR derives from a man in his forties or fifties in good health and CMV-seropositive. CDR3 sequence: CASSRRAYGGGKNNQPQHF. Written as DNA, the CDR3 is TGTGCCAGCAGCCGGCGAGCGTACGGGGGAGGTAAAAACAATCAGCCCCAGCATTTT.